This TCR beta chain originates from a study of cytomegalovirus exposure and HLA in healthy donors. Germline CDR1 reads LGHNA; CDR2 reads YNFKEQ. V lost 0 bases to trimming and J lost 0 bases; unmatched junction nucleotides: 8. This CDR3 has 17 residues. Broader study findings: Researchers counted around 150 TCR beta chains as cytomegalovirus-associated.

Turning to this clone: Its specificity is unknown.

This table comes from immunoSEQ multiplex PCR, and its TCRdb copy is limited to in-frame clones, with some not included. The data hold about 67,000 clones, with about 93% observed a single time. The chain employs TRBV4-2 and TRBJ2-7; 7 nucleotides line up with TRBD1. The sequencing sample was made of PBMCs. This receptor was obtained from a woman aged 18-29 years in good health and CMV-seronegative. CDR3 region: CASSQEPQTGSSYEQYF. The CDR3 DNA follows: TGTGCCAGCAGCCAAGAACCTCAGACAGGGAGCTCCTACGAGCAGTACTTC.